The 12 T cell receptor beta chains in this list originate from one sample, sequenced in a study of T cells in women clearing cervical HPV infection. Clones were read by immunoSEQ multiplex PCR, and TCRdb kept only the in-frame ones, dropping some. The table lists 30,000 to 40,000 clones. The sequencing input was blood buffy coat. These receptors were taken from a woman between 18 and 69 years old with a cervical HPV16 infection that either progressed to CIN3+ or cleared (not recorded which).

Comment on this clone: The observed sequence ends 3 residues before the CDR3 terminus, with the missing tail filled in from the germline J gene. The gene calls are TRBV28 and TRBJ1-5; 8 positions match TRBD1. CDR1 and CDR2 (germline): MDHEN, SYDVKM. The CDR3 loop spans 16 amino acids. J gave up 0 bases and V 4 bases, and 5 bases lay outside the gene matches. The CDR3 sequence: CASSYTDRDSNQPQHF. CDR3 bases read: TGTGCCAGCAGTTACACGGACAGGGATAGCAATCAGCCC.

In the case of this clone: The read ends 3 residues early relative to the CDR3; the germline J gene fills the gap. Other DNA sequences in this specimen translate into the identical CDR3. The chain combines TRBV5-6 with TRBJ1-1; D remains unclear. Germline CDR1 reads SGHDT; CDR2 reads YYEEEE. The germline V and J ends were trimmed by 0 bases and 7 bases, with 4 bases remaining between them. The CDR3 sequence is 11 residues long. The CDR3 spells CASSLVGEAFF. The sequenced part of the CDR3 DNA is TGTGCCAGCAGCTTGGTCGGTGAA.

Note on this clone: The read comes to an end 3 residues before the CDR3 does, leaving the germline J gene to fill in the end. The chain carries TRBV7-3 and TRBJ1-2, with no clear D. The CDR3 is 15 amino acids. CDR1 is SGHTA and CDR2 is FQGTGA in the germline V gene. CDR3 bases read: TGTGCCAGCAGCCGACTAGCGTATAGCACAGATACC. Protein: CASSRLAYSTDT. The CDR3 reads in full as CASSRLAYSTDTYTF.

Turning to this clone: With the read ending 3 residues before the CDR3 end, the germline J gene is used to fill in that end. The V gene is TRBV6-2 or TRBV6-3, the J gene TRBJ2-5, with 9 bases identical to TRBD1. With V trimmed by 7 bases and J by 5 bases, 14 bases remained unmatched. The CDR3 is made up of 16 amino acids. Germline CDR1 MNHEY, CDR2 SVGEGT. The CDR3 reads CASKNTGTGIHETQYF. The DNA read from the CDR3 is TGTGCCAGCAAAAACACAGGGACAGGGATCCACGAGACC.

The CDR3 spells CASSLGTGNQPQHF. The covered CDR3 bases are TGTGCCAGCTCACTCGGGACAGGCAATCAGCCC. This chain connects TRBV18 to TRBJ1-5; TRBD1 matches 7 bases. The read ends 3 residues before the CDR3 terminus; that terminus is restored from the germline J gene. V dropped 4 bases and J dropped 2; count of bases not matched to a gene: 2. This CDR3 region has 14 residues. Germline CDR1 KGHSH, CDR2 LQKENI.

Concerning this clone itself: The read gets to within 3 residues of the CDR3 end, and the germline J gene fills in the rest. This chain uses TRBV5-1 with TRBJ2-5, with D possibly being TRBD2 (6 bases). Germline CDR1 SGHRS, CDR2 YFSETQ. This CDR3 has 15 residues. V lost 5 bases and J 1 base, leaving 15 bases between the germline ends. CDR3 sequence: CASSWRGPPQETQYF. The part of the CDR3 DNA that was read is TGCGCCAGCAGTTGGAGGGGTCCCCCCCAAGAGACC.

Comments on this clone: The missing CDR3 end, 3 residues past where the read stops, is filled in from the germline J gene. The gene calls are TRBV2 and TRBJ2-3; D is possibly TRBD2 (6 bases). V lost 1 base and J lost 5, with 16 bases in between. Germline V gene data show CDR1 as SNHLY and CDR2 as FYNNEI. The CDR3 consists of 16 residues. CDR3 in amino acids: CASSEVGREVGDTQYF. The sequenced CDR3 bases are TGTGCCAGCAGTGAAGTGGGCAGGGAGGTAGGAGATACG.

Details on this clone: The CDR3 end lies 3 residues beyond the end of the read and is filled in from the germline J gene. The V gene is TRBV19, the J gene TRBJ2-1, with a possible D match to TRBD1 (5 bases). CDR1 and CDR2 from the germline V gene are LNHDA and SQIVND (reference sequence). The CDR3 covers 15 residues. V dropped 6 bases and J dropped 0 bases, with 12 bases sitting between them. The CDR3 DNA, read in part, is TGTGCCAGTAGGGGCAGGGCGAGCTCCTACAATGAG. Its protein is CASRGRASSYNE. The complete CDR3 reads CASRGRASSYNEQFF. Full variable domain (missing parts from reference TRBV19 and TRBJ2-1): DGGITQSPKYLFRKEGQNVTLSCEQNLNHDAMYWYRQDPGQGLRLIYYSQIVNDFQKGDIAEGYSVSREKKESFPLTVTSAQKNPTAFYLCASRGRASSYNEQFFGPGTRLTVL.

Of note for this clone: The read ends 3 residues shy of where the CDR3 ends; the end is completed using the germline J gene. The chain joins TRBV13 to TRBJ2-2; D is undetermined. This CDR3 spans 14 amino acids. V shed 3 bases and J shed 7 bases, with 12 bases lying between them. The germline V gene has CDR1 PRHDT and CDR2 FYEKMQ (reference sequence). CDR3 sequence: CASSFYQASGELFF. CDR3 DNA, as far as it was read: TGTGCCAGCAGCTTTTACCAGGCGAGCGGGGAG.

Remarks on this clone: The read finishes 3 residues shy of the CDR3 end, and the germline J gene is used to complete it. The V call is TRBV18, the J call TRBJ1-2, with D unclear. The CDR3 runs to 15 residues. The germline gives CDR1 KGHSH, CDR2 LQKENI. CDR3 sequence: CASSRTSGAYNDYTF. CDR3 DNA (partial): TGTGCCAGCTCACGGACTAGCGGAGCCTACAATGAC. Looking up the rest from reference TRBV18 and TRBJ1-2 gives the full variable domain: NAGVMQNPRHLVRRRGQEARLRCSPMKGHSHVYWYRQLPEEGLKFMVYLQKENIIDESGMPKERFSAEFPKEGPSILRIQQVVRGDSAAYFCASSRTSGAYNDYTFGSGTRLTVV.

A word on this clone: The CDR3 is cut off 3 residues early in the read; its end comes from the germline J gene. The rearrangement uses TRBV5-6 and TRBJ1-2; D ambiguous. The CDR3 is 13 amino acids. Trimming cost V 3 bases and J 4 bases, with 10 bases left between them. Germline loops: CDR1 SGHDT, CDR2 YYEEEE. The CDR3 sequence is CASSSTETYGYTF. CDR3 DNA, as far as it was read: TGTGCCAGCAGCTCCACAGAGACCTATGGC.

Notes on this clone: The sequence runs out 3 residues before the end of the CDR3; the remainder is reconstructed from the germline J gene. The chain has TRBV2 and TRBJ1-1, with D unclear. This CDR3 has 13 amino acids. Trimming stripped 5 bases from V and 1 base from J, with 8 bases between. Germline V gene lookup returns CDR1 SNHLY and CDR2 FYNNEI. The CDR3 is CASSQNGNTEAFF. The CDR3 bases that were read are TGTGCCAGCAGTCAGAATGGGAACACTGAA.